This T cell receptor (beta chain) was identified in a study of cytomegalovirus exposure and HLA in healthy donors (dated by TCRdb to about 2017). As for the study more broadly: According to an earlier analysis of a few hundred of the donors, 150 million to 200 million T cells yielded some 110 million unique TCR beta sequences and 276 Gb of sequence data. Among some 400 genotyped donors of the cohort, an average of about 220,000 unique TCR beta nucleotide sequences was sequenced per donor, of which about 18% were non-productive. The aim of the study was to test whether cataloging public T cell receptors could identify signatures of past pathogen exposure. The later analysis used no new phenotypic data to find candidate immune exposures, relying instead on TCR beta sequences and their occurrence across donors. The study profiled the T cell repertoires of some 610 subjects by immunosequencing and related them to cytomegalovirus serostatus. In a later genetic analysis, genome-wide SNP genotypes for about 65% of the roughly 700 donors were used, and that subset was treated as a discovery cohort. An earlier analysis of some 600 of the donors applied high-throughput TCR beta sequencing to assess whether each TCR beta V gene segment acted as functional or pseudogenic. Five DR-DQ haplotypes were treated as single units for association and clustering because of strong linkage in the cohort. Class I and class II HLA loci were covered by the typing at four-digit resolution. An early release that covered several hundred HLA-typed donors contained 250 to 350 gigabases of sequencing data and 70 million to 100 million unique TCR sequences. Besides the first cohort of 550 to 750 subjects, a separate validation cohort made up of 90 to 150 different subjects was used. Alongside the repertoire data, information on donor age, sex, ethnicity and CMV serostatus was compiled. To study patterns of TCR occurrence, a later analysis re-analyzed previously published TCR beta repertoires from 666 donors and added high-resolution HLA genotyping. To predict cytomegalovirus infection status, the study combined high-throughput TCR immunosequencing, statistical association of individual TCRs with disease status, and machine learning. Every discovery cohort repertoire had been produced on one sequencing platform. Typing coverage varied by locus: about 629-630 donors for A, B, C, DRB1 and DQB1; approximately 500 for DQA1; around 570 for DPA1; fewer than 480 for DPB1. Of the approximately 400 genotyped donors, roughly 76% were placed in the genetic ancestry cluster associated with self-reported Caucasian donors.

The cohort was made up of several hundred healthy bone marrow donors. At the time of sampling, all cohort members were nominally healthy, though unrecorded immune exposures were likely present. The donor tested CMV seronegative and was one of the 352 seronegative cohort members. Every donor gave a peripheral blood sample, and the peripheral blood mononuclear cells from that sample were used for TCR beta sequencing. Genomic DNA was extracted from the blood cell samples with the Qiagen DNeasy Blood Extraction Kit. The library was produced with the immunoSEQ multiplex PCR assay. For the multiplex PCR, a mixture combining 60 forward primers for TCR Vbeta segments and 13 reverse primers for TCR Jbeta segments was used. A multiplex PCR assay on genomic DNA amplified the CDR3 region of rearranged TCR beta genes. Amplified TCR beta libraries were sequenced as 87-base-pair reads on the Illumina HiSeq System. In the source study's methods: A later analysis tallied tens of millions of unique TCR beta chains across the 666 repertoires, and some 10 million of those chains were shared by two or more donors. To remove PCR and sequencing errors, raw reads were error-corrected and collapsed into unique sequences using a nearest-neighbor algorithm that merged closely related sequences. V, D and J gene segments were assigned by aligning CDR3 sequences to IMGT reference sequences. For a sequence to be retained, at least a six-nucleotide match to both a V gene segment and a J gene segment was required. A rearrangement counted as productive if the CDR3 had no stop codons and remained in frame with V and J, and every other rearrangement counted as non-productive. CDR3 was defined by IMGT convention, running from the second conserved V-encoded cysteine to the conserved J-encoded phenylalanine. The earlier analysis of some 540 of the donors excluded any sequence lacking an unambiguous match to a single V gene segment. An earlier analysis of some 610 of the donors called V segments functional above 56.7% productive rearrangements and segregating when the between-donor standard deviation exceeded 5%. A statistical classification framework was developed to diagnose cytomegalovirus status using the catalog of TCR beta chain sequences. In a later analysis, TCR nucleotide sequences were compared against IMGT/GENE-DB human TR gene sequences so that V and J genes could be assigned. In a later analysis, CDR3 sequences and most-parsimonious VDJ recombination scenarios were assigned using the TCRdist pipeline. In a later analysis, each TCR beta chain was defined by its CDR3 amino acid sequence together with its V-gene family, and reads lacking a unique V-gene family were excluded. As a way to deal with suspected cross-contamination and a sequencing artifact, a later analysis dropped roughly 620 nucleotide sequences that were highly shared and had low generation probability. In a later analysis, a clonal expansion index was calculated for each public chain from normalized within-repertoire ranks of inferred template counts. In a later analysis, generation probabilities were computed with a VDJ recombination model fitted to out-of-frame rearrangements, and the resulting probabilities were checked against IGoR. A later analysis scored TCR-TCR, TCR-HLA and TCR-CMV co-occurrence with hypergeometric tests, applying a repertoire-size bias correction to TCR pairs. False discovery rates were estimated in a later analysis by permuting HLA or CMV assignments 20 times. In a later analysis, co-occurring TCRs were grouped using DBSCAN, with TCRdist sequence similarity added in when clustering inside HLA-allele-positive subsets. Repertoires with fewer than 30,000 or more than 120,000 public chains, plus five repertoires with anomalous nucleotide sharing, were excluded from co-occurrence clustering. TCRdb retrieved this table from immuneACCESS and kept in-frame rearrangements only. Not all clones are present; in checked studies, unresolved V genes account for under half, and no reason is known for the remainder. V and J calls and clone size are those listed in that table; D and trimming were worked out from the DNA. A total of some 120,000 clones appear in this sample, more than 70% of them only once. Around 4% of the sample belongs to the ten largest clones.

Comments on this clone: Its antigen has not been determined. Base-call qualities are not available, and no considerably larger clone is one nucleotide away.

The study at large found these results: Immune exposure information for the cohort was limited to CMV serostatus. In a later genetic analysis, a missense DCLRE1C variant was associated with V-gene and J-gene trimming of TCR beta chains, and the association was replicated in an independent cohort. Linkage disequilibrium might explain the correlated functional status among segregating V segments, but an unknown experimental factor could not be ruled out. When HLA alleles, especially DR and DQ, strongly co-occurred, attributing TCR associations to individual alleles was difficult. The authors suggested that the approach could potentially be extended to other disease states and immunological phenotypes. A later analysis found that HLA-associated TCR beta chains were more clonally expanded and had lower generation probabilities than equally common non-associated chains. The cohort was sequenced for TCR beta chains only, and without alpha or paired-chain data the features that could be detected were limited. According to a later analysis, most CMV-associated TCR beta chains appeared to be HLA-restricted, and the HLA associations seemed to be driven largely by CMV exposure. A later genetic analysis reported fewer N-insertions in productive TCRs among donors in an Asian-associated ancestry cluster than the approximately 700-donor mean. In an earlier analysis of some 540 of the donors, most TCR beta V segments appeared in productive rearrangements about 90% or about 30% of the time, broadly matching IMGT annotations. In a later analysis, 16,951 TCR beta sequences were associated with specific HLA alleles at a false discovery rate of 0.05. Some IMGT-functional V segments, including TRBV6-2 and TRBV6-3, could not be told apart with the 87-base-pair reads, so those segments were excluded. Because some donors lacked HLA typing at each locus, the association tests relied only on the typed subset. Cytomegalovirus status was reported to be diagnosed by the classifier with high specificity and sensitivity in both the original and validation cohorts. The sequencing pipeline was judged likely to have produced a cluster of highly shared sequence variants as a technical artifact. The study gave a list of about 170 TCR beta chains associated with cytomegalovirus. A further reported finding was that TCR beta sequences accurately predicted the HLA-A and HLA-B alleles for most subjects in the first cohort. According to a later analysis, parvovirus B19, influenza, CMV and Epstein-Barr virus appeared linked to several top co-occurrence clusters. Most TCR sequences were observed very rarely across donors, whereas some public TCRs were present in many individuals. A later analysis found that TCR association rates varied across HLA loci, with DRB1 alleles showing the most associated TCRs and HLA-C alleles the fewest. Sequencing depth was assumed to be roughly uniform across donors in the presence/absence analyses, though that assumption may not hold. In vitro tests confirmed that three of the cytomegalovirus-associated TCR beta chains recognize cytomegalovirus antigens. Because counts were too low, roughly 16 rarely observed V segments, including chromosome 9 orphons, were excluded from the earlier analysis of 587 of the donors.

Based on the germline V gene, the CDR1 and CDR2 sequences are MDHEN and SYDVKM. Trimming at the junction amounts to 4 bases on V and 5 bases on J, and the germline ends lie 17 bases apart. The CDR3 has 15 amino acids, counting the end cysteine and phenylalanine. Only the CDR3 portion is preserved as DNA: 45 bases, with reading frame beginning at the first base. The sequence came from a man between 25 and 39 years old in good health and CMV-seronegative. The chain joins TRBV28 to TRBJ1-1; TRBD1 could be the D gene, as 6 bases match. Sequencing input: PBMCs. This receptor has the CDR3 CASSSYREGETEAFF. The DNA sequence follows: TGTGCCAGCAGTTCCTACAGGGAAGGCGAGACTGAAGCTTTCTTT.